The present entry profiles one T cell receptor beta chain with its context. Only a few counts were recorded for this clone. The clone's antigen remains unknown. No qualities accompany the bases; no much larger clone lies one base away. TCRbeta CDR3 regions were amplified from genomic DNA using the immunoSEQ Assay, a bias-controlled multiplex PCR. The paper's processing steps were these. Within the assay, amplification of reference gene primers was used to estimate how many nucleated cells each sample contained. To quantify the absolute abundance of each unique TCRbeta CDR3 rearrangement, sequence reads were collapsed and filtered. For each sample, productive Simpson clonality was calculated as the square root of Simpson's diversity index over productive rearrangements. TCRdb holds this immuneACCESS table with in-frame rearrangements only. Some clones are missing; in checked studies, unresolved V genes explain under half, and the rest has no known cause. That table supplies the V and J calls and clone size; D and trimming were determined from the DNA. Within this sample are 250,000 to 350,000 clones, with around 85% of them counted one time only. 0.85% to 1% of the sample goes to the ten largest clones.

Cut back by 5 bases and 0 bases, the V and J ends lie 10 bases apart. The CDR3 numbers 13 residues from cysteine through phenylalanine. Only CDR3 DNA remains: 39 bases, in frame from the first base. CDR1 and CDR2 are drawn from the germline V gene (reference sequence): GTSNPN, SVGIG. This sample was taken from a study of blood T cell repertoires in COVID-19 (dated by TCRdb to about 2020). A note on the overall study: Samples from collaborators originated in the United States, Italy and Spain and spanned both the acute and convalescent phases of COVID-19. Nearly every sample came with metadata listing a de-identified subject ID, COVID-19 status, age in years and sex. The prospective study material was composed of cDNA or gDNA derived from T cells, B-cell-depleted T cells, or PBMCs. Where HLA class I and class II types were available, the types were taken from metadata supplied by the sample provider, not from assay-based typing. The samples were drawn from the first 160 participants of the ongoing ImmuneRACE study and from about 1,200 subjects provided by 6 global collaborators. Subjects who had been exposed to COVID-19, were actively infected with it, or had recovered from it provided the deeply sampled blood TCRbeta repertoires that made up the dataset. The repertoires were released in a freely available public database meant as a resource for research on the immune response to SARS-CoV-2.

General study outcomes and caveats: The amount of clinical and demographic metadata varied by source and participant and was provided uncurated.

One collaborating source in Seattle enrolled patients during active infection and followed them longitudinally through the course of disease. The collaborating institutions used their own protocols to collect whole blood in K2EDTA tubes. Collaborator samples were shipped for TCRbeta analysis as frozen whole blood, isolated PBMCs, or DNA extracted from either sample type. The sequence joins TRBV30 to TRBJ1-2, with the D gene too uncertain to name. The sequencing sample was made of peripheral blood. The TCR sequence derives from a human donor with COVID-19, enrolled during active disease. The donor label of this sample is uncertain. The sequenced DNA: TGTGCCTGGGGGAGGGATTCTAACTATGGCTACACCTTC. Its protein reads: CAWGRDSNYGYTF. With the rest looked up from the reference TRBV30 and TRBJ1-2 genes rather than sequenced, the full variable domain is SQTIHQWPATLVQPVGSPLSLECTVEGTSNPNLYWYRQAAGRGLQLLFYSVGIGQISSEVPQNLSASRPQDRQFILSSKKLLLSDSGFYLCAWGRDSNYGYTFGSGTRLTVV.